The 30 T cell receptor beta chains presented below share a single source sample, sequenced in a study of CXCR3-negative and CXCR3-positive naive CD8 T cells. UMI-tagged TRB cDNA libraries were built via 5' RACE. TCRdb processed the 5' RACE reads again and assigns one entry to each CDR3 protein, with no DNA. This table lists 20,000 to 25,000 distinct CDR3 sequences. Specimen: memory CD8+ T cells from blood. The receptors shown here come from a human donor in good health. Some clones in this sample may be carry-over from other donors' samples.

This sequence joins TRBV20-1 and TRBJ2-2; with no DNA, the TCRdb D assignment of TRBD1 cannot be verified. Germline loops: CDR1 DFQATT, CDR2 SNEGSKA (reference sequence). There are 16 residues in the CDR3. This CDR3 is CSANHRDRQNTGELFF.

This clonotype is deemed medium-sized by its frequency. The rearrangement uses TRBV20-1 and TRBJ1-1; TCRdb selects TRBD1, and the lack of DNA leaves this call unchecked. Germline CDR1 reads DFQATT; CDR2 reads SNEGSKA (reference sequence). The CDR3 runs to 15 residues. CDR3 region: CSAPPPGQGSTEAFF.

V is TRBV3-1 and J is TRBJ2-2; checking the TCRdb D call of TRBD2 is not possible without DNA. CDR1 and CDR2 from the germline V gene are LGHDT and YNNKEL (reference sequence). The CDR3 has 17 amino acids. The CDR3: CASSQGEGYTNTGELFF.

This chain connects TRBV18 to TRBJ2-4; the TCRdb call, TRBD1, lacks DNA for checking. Per the germline V gene, CDR1 is KGHSH and CDR2 is LQKENI. This CDR3 region has 14 residues. CDR3 amino acids: CASSPGGQKNIQYF.

The rearrangement links TRBV12-3 or TRBV12-4 to TRBJ2-5. CDR3 length: 13 amino acids. The CDR3 is CASSSGVGETQYF.

V gene TRBV6-6 combines with J gene TRBJ2-7; the D call from TCRdb, TRBD1, cannot be confirmed without DNA. The length of the CDR3 is 16 residues. Germline V gene data show CDR1 as MNHNY and CDR2 as SVGAGI (reference sequence). The CDR3 spells CASSYSRDRGGYEQYF.

This chain joins TRBV6-1 and TRBJ2-6. The CDR3 is 15 residues long. The germline V gene has CDR1 MNHNS and CDR2 SASEGT. This chain's CDR3 is CASSADSTGANVLTF.

The V and J genes are TRBV29-1 and TRBJ2-1. CDR3 size: 14 residues. Germline V gives CDR1 SQVTM, CDR2 ANQGSEA. The CDR3 spells CSVGEQGFYNEQFF.

The chain has TRBV2 and TRBJ2-4; TCRdb designates TRBD2, a call that cannot be tested without DNA. Per germline, CDR1 SNHLY and CDR2 FYNNEI. The CDR3 has 20 residues. The CDR3 reads CASSSSQQLAGVASKNIQYF.

The V gene is TRBV4-2, the J gene TRBJ2-7; TCRdb selects TRBD1, and the lack of DNA leaves this call unchecked. CDR1 and CDR2 from the germline V gene are LGHNA and YNFKEQ. The CDR3 spans 15 residues. The CDR3 is CASNPGQGSSYEQYF.

The rearrangement uses TRBV7-9 and TRBJ2-2; the TCRdb D gene call, TRBD1, has no DNA to confirm it. The CDR3 length is 15 residues. Per germline, CDR1 SEHNR and CDR2 FQNEAQ (reference sequence). CDR3: CASSTAGTYTGELFF.

This chain links TRBV6-6 with TRBJ2-5; TCRdb selects TRBD1, and the lack of DNA leaves this call unchecked. CDR3 length: 13 amino acids. CDR1 and CDR2 (germline): MNHNY, SVGAGI (reference sequence). The CDR3 loop reads CASSYRDQETQYF.

Its frequency marks this clonotype as medium-sized. The J gene is TRBJ2-7, the V gene TRBV20-1. CDR1 DFQATT and CDR2 SNEGSKA come from the germline V gene (reference sequence). CDR3 size: 15 residues. This CDR3 reads CSARDRTDTTYEQYF.

CDR3 residues: CASSLRSTDPTGELFF. The rearrangement uses TRBV12-3 or TRBV12-4 and TRBJ2-2. The CDR3 spans 16 residues.

The chain links TRBV29-1 to TRBJ1-2. CDR3 length equals 11 residues. CDR1 SQVTM and CDR2 ANQGSEA come from the germline V gene. The CDR3 reads CSVEDNYGYTF.

This rearrangement joins TRBV5-5 to TRBJ2-1; TCRdb's D call of TRBD1 is untestable without DNA. CDR3 length equals 14 residues. CDR1 and CDR2 (germline): SGHKS, YYEKEE (reference sequence). The CDR3 is CASSPWTGYNEQFF.

The chain is built from TRBV5-1 and TRBJ2-4; there is no DNA to check the TCRdb D call of TRBD1. Germline CDR1 SGHRS, CDR2 YFSETQ. This CDR3 is 13 amino acids long. The CDR3: CASSQWTENIQYF.

The CDR3 loop reads CASKFGGVTEAFF. The J gene is TRBJ1-1, the V gene TRBV27; as DNA is missing, the TRBD1 call by TCRdb cannot be tested. The CDR3 length is 13 residues. Germline values: CDR1 MNHEY, CDR2 SMNVEV (reference sequence).

The V call is TRBV4-2, the J call TRBJ2-5; no DNA is available, so the TRBD2 call from TCRdb remains unchecked. The CDR3 extends over 17 amino acids. The germline gives CDR1 LGHNA, CDR2 YNFKEQ. The CDR3 protein is CASSQDASGGPGQTQYF.

The V call is TRBV21-1, the J call TRBJ2-7; TCRdb designates TRBD1, a call that cannot be tested without DNA. TRBV21-1 represents a pseudogene. The CDR3 spans 15 residues. The CDR3 here is CASSKGGASSYEQYF.

This rearrangement joins TRBV10-3 to TRBJ2-7; TCRdb's D call of TRBD1 is untestable without DNA. This CDR3 contains 12 residues. Germline CDR1 and CDR2: ENHRY and SYGVKD. CDR3 loop: CAITDNSYEHYF.

The chain is built from TRBV7-6 and TRBJ2-7. Looked up from germline, CDR1 is SGHVS and CDR2 is FNYEAQ. The CDR3 is made up of 15 amino acids. The CDR3 protein is CASSLGQAALREQYF.

J is TRBJ2-7 and V is TRBV29-1. Germline V gene lookup returns CDR1 SQVTM and CDR2 ANQGSEA. This CDR3 region has 13 residues. The CDR3 here is CSVEGASTYEQYF.

The J gene is TRBJ2-1, the V gene TRBV11-2; TCRdb designates TRBD2, a call that cannot be tested without DNA. Germline V gene lookup returns CDR1 SGHAT and CDR2 FQNNGV. The CDR3 has 14 residues. The CDR3 sequence is CASSLDGGAFEQFF.

The chain links TRBV5-6 to TRBJ2-4; the D gene TCRdb calls, TRBD2, cannot be checked with no DNA. In germline, CDR1 is SGHDT, CDR2 YYEEEE. CDR3 size: 16 residues. CDR3 protein: CASSLGTSGSKNIQYF.

In terms of frequency, this clonotype is medium-sized. The rearrangement joins TRBV6-2 or TRBV6-3 to TRBJ2-1. The CDR3 sequence is 14 residues long. CDR1 and CDR2 (germline): MNHEY, SVGEGT. The CDR3 sequence: CASSYGSSYNEQFF.

The chain joins TRBV27 to TRBJ2-2; with no DNA, the TCRdb D assignment of TRBD1 cannot be verified. This CDR3 region has 15 residues. The germline V gene encodes CDR1 MNHEY and CDR2 SMNVEV (reference sequence). The CDR3 is CASSSQGYETGELFF.

This chain links TRBV9 with TRBJ1-1; TCRdb lists TRBD1, though no DNA is available to test this call. CDR3 size: 14 residues. Germline CDR1 reads SGDLS; CDR2 reads YYNGEE. The chain's CDR3 is CASSEGTGDPEAFF.

CDR3 residues: CASSVEITGELFF. The rearrangement joins TRBV9 to TRBJ2-2. Looked up from germline, CDR1 is SGDLS and CDR2 is YYNGEE. The CDR3 has 13 amino acids.

The chain is built from TRBV4-3 and TRBJ2-7; the D call of TRBD1 rests on TCRdb alone, since no DNA is present to check it. This CDR3 spans 14 amino acids. CDR1 is LGHNA and CDR2 is YSLEER in the germline V gene. CDR3 sequence: CASSQGGWSSEQYF.